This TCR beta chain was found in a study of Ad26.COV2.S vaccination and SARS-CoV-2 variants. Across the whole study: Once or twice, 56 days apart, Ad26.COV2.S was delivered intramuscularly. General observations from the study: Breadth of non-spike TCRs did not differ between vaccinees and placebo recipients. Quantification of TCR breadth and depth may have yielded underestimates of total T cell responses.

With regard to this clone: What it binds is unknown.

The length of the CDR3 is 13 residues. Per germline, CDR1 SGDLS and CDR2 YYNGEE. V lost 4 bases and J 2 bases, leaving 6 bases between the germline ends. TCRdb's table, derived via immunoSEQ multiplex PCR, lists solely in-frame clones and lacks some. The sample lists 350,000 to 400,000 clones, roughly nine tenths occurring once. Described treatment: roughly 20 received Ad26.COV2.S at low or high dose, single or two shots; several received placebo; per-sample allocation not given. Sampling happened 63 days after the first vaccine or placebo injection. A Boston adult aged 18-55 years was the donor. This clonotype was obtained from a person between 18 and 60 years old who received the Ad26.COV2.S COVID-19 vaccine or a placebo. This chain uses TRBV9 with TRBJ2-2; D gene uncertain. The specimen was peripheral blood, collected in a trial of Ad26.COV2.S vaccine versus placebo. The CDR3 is CASSLHNTGELFF. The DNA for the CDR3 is TGTGCCAGCAGCCTCCACAACACCGGGGAGCTGTTTTTT.